Listed here are 27 T cell receptor beta chains from one sample, sequenced in a study of blood T cells in healthy people across ages. A second about 6 to 11 cycle PCR used barcoded and J-beta primers. A single record per CDR3 protein comes from TCRdb applying MiXCR to the 5' RACE reads. This sample carries some 1.1 million distinct CDR3 sequences, more than 30% of them seen once, and the ten largest clones take approximately 14%. Sequencing was done on a sample of blood. All receptors come from a man younger than 35 in good health.

The chain uses TRBV6-5 and TRBJ2-2; D gene uncertain. The CDR3 runs to 14 residues. Between the trimmed V and J ends, which lost 2 bases and 7 bases, there was a span of 11 bases. Per germline, CDR1 MNHEY and CDR2 SVGAGI. The DNA for the CDR3 is TGTGCCAGCAGTTACCGGTTTCCGGGCGGGGAGCTGTTTTTT. Translated: CASSYRFPGGELFF.

This clonotype was seen at least ten times. The rearrangement links TRBV28 to TRBJ2-3; no firm D call. Per the germline V gene, CDR1 is MDHEN and CDR2 is SYDVKM. The CDR3 has 15 amino acids. V was pared by 5 bases and J by 0 bases, with 12 bases between. In nucleotides, the CDR3 is TGTGCCAGCAGTGTTTCGGCTGGAAGCACAGATACGCAGTATTTT. Amino acids: CASSVSAGSTDTQYF.

This sequence joins TRBV6-2 or TRBV6-3 and TRBJ1-5, with D uncertain. The CDR3 is 13 amino acids. V lost 6 bases and J 7 bases, leaving 13 bases between the germline ends. Germline V gives CDR1 MNHEY, CDR2 SVGEGT. CDR3 nucleotide sequence: TGTGCCAGCAGGCGGGGTTCGGAGCAGCCCCAGCATTTT. It encodes CASRRGSEQPQHF.

This clonotype was seen only a few times. V and J are TRBV9 and TRBJ1-2; unclear D gene. The germline CDR1 and CDR2 sequences are SGDLS and YYNGEE. Trimming removed 4 bases from V and 2 bases from J, with 6 bases in between. The CDR3 has 12 residues. CDR3 residues: CASSLMNYGYTF. The DNA for the CDR3 is TGTGCCAGCAGCCTAATGAACTATGGCTACACCTTC.

The chain's CDR3 is CATRSSGGASEQFF. The CDR3 DNA reads as TGTGCCACCAGGTCTAGCGGGGGGGCCAGTGAGCAGTTCTTC. This chain connects TRBV24-1 to TRBJ2-1; 12 bases align to TRBD2. V trimming: 7 bases; J trimming: 9 bases; junction bases outside the gene matches: 6. Germline loops: CDR1 KGHDR, CDR2 SFDVKD. The CDR3 is made up of 14 amino acids.

Ten or more counts support this clonotype. The rearrangement joins TRBV10-3 to TRBJ1-1; TRBD1 is a possible D gene (5 bases). The CDR3 totals 16 residues. Trimming took off 0 bases at V and 6 bases at J, with 17 bases between the two ends. Germline V lookup: CDR1 ENHRY, CDR2 SYGVKD. In DNA, the CDR3 is TGTGCCATCAGTGAGTCGGAGGAGGGCAGAGGGGCTGAAGCTTTCTTT. This gives the protein CAISESEEGRGAEAFF.

This clonotype occurred once. The rearrangement uses TRBV20-1 and TRBJ1-1, with a possible D match to TRBD1 (5 bases). This CDR3 has 13 residues. Trimming took 3 bases from V and 3 from J, leaving 11 bases between them. Germline V lookup: CDR1 DFQATT, CDR2 SNEGSKA (reference sequence). CDR3 DNA: TGCAGTGCTAGGCTCCTGGGGGACACTGAAGCTTTCTTT. Translated, it gives CSARLLGDTEAFF.

This clonotype was detected ten times or more. The chain couples TRBV25-1 to TRBJ2-3, with unresolved D. V shed 4 bases and J shed 4 bases, with 12 bases lying between them. The CDR3 length is 14 residues. In germline, CDR1 is MGHDK, CDR2 SYGVNS. The CDR3 loop is CASSGGEIADTQYF. In nucleotides, the CDR3 is TGTGCCAGCAGTGGAGGTGAGATTGCAGATACGCAGTATTTT.

This clonotype came up a few times. The chain couples TRBV11-2 to TRBJ1-2; D uncertain. Germline V gene data show CDR1 as SGHAT and CDR2 as FQNNGV. V gave up 2 bases and J gave up 3 bases, with 7 bases separating them. The CDR3 length is 13 residues. CDR3 sequence: CASSLHLHYGYTF. In nucleotides, the CDR3 is TGTGCCAGCAGCTTACATCTTCACTATGGCTACACCTTC.

The chain combines TRBV2 with TRBJ1-1; D might be TRBD1 (6 bases). CDR1 and CDR2 (germline): SNHLY, FYNNEI. Trimming stripped 5 bases from V and 1 base from J, with 11 bases between. This CDR3 is 14 amino acids long. The CDR3 here is CASSTPGQNTEAFF. In nucleotides, the CDR3 is TGTGCCAGCAGTACCCCGGGACAGAACACTGAAGCTTTCTTT.

V is TRBV9 and J is TRBJ1-4, with 8 bases identical to TRBD1. Trimming cost V 4 bases and J 4 bases; bases outside gene matches: 6. The CDR3 covers 15 residues. The germline gives CDR1 SGDLS, CDR2 YYNGEE. In nucleotides, the CDR3 is TGTGCCAGCAGCAGCCGACAGGGGTATAATGAAAAACTGTTTTTT. Amino acids: CASSSRQGYNEKLFF.

The chain combines TRBV6-5 with TRBJ1-5; possible D gene TRBD1, 5 bases. Deletions cut 5 bases from V and 0 bases from J, with 11 bases between. CDR1 and CDR2 (germline): MNHEY, SVGAGI. The CDR3 sequence is 15 residues long. The DNA for the CDR3 is TGTGCCAGCAGTAGTGACAGATTTAGCAATCAGCCCCAGCATTTT. Translating it yields CASSSDRFSNQPQHF.

V gene TRBV6-5 combines with J gene TRBJ1-1; 10 bases map to TRBD1. With V trimmed by 5 bases and J by 0 bases, 6 bases remained unmatched. The CDR3 has 16 amino acids. The germline gives CDR1 MNHEY, CDR2 SVGAGI. The CDR3, as DNA: TGTGCCAGCAGTCCGGGACAGGGGACGATGAACACTGAAGCTTTCTTT. Encoded protein: CASSPGQGTMNTEAFF.

This clonotype was detected a few times. The rearrangement uses TRBV3-1 and TRBJ1-4; D remains unclear. The CDR3 loop spans 14 amino acids. V lost 1 base, J lost 5 bases, and 8 bases lay in between. CDR1 and CDR2 (germline): LGHDT, YNNKEL (reference sequence). The CDR3 DNA is TGTGCCAGCAGCCAAGGAGGATTGAATGAAAAACTGTTTTTT. Translating it yields CASSQGGLNEKLFF.

The chain has TRBV6-6 and TRBJ2-2, with TRBD1 matching 8 bases. The junction had 4 bases not matched to a gene; V was cut back by 4 bases and J by 0 bases. Per germline, CDR1 MNHNY and CDR2 SVGAGI (reference sequence). This CDR3 spans 16 amino acids. CDR3 loop: CASSWGTGANTGELFF. The CDR3 DNA follows: TGTGCCAGCAGTTGGGGGACAGGAGCGAACACCGGGGAGCTGTTTTTT.

This clonotype was counted many times. The chain joins TRBV4-1 to TRBJ1-2, with unresolved D. V shed 1 base and J shed 1 base, with 10 bases lying between them. CDR3 length equals 15 residues. Looked up from germline, CDR1 is MGHRA and CDR2 is YSYEKL. CDR3 nucleotides: TGCGCCAGCAGCCAAGGGTCGTCAGATAACTATGGCTACACCTTC. Encoded protein: CASSQGSSDNYGYTF.

This clonotype occurred a few times. The chain links TRBV7-2 to TRBJ2-3; D uncertain. Looked up from germline, CDR1 is SGHTA and CDR2 is FQGNSA. There are 13 residues in the CDR3. The V and J ends lost 2 bases and 4 bases respectively, with 7 bases between them. Written as DNA, the CDR3 is TGTGCCAGCAGCTTAAGGGTAGCAGATACGCAGTATTTT. It translates to CASSLRVADTQYF.

CDR3: CASSYFGGIDTEAFF. CDR3 nucleotide sequence: TGTGCCAGCAGTTACTTTGGGGGAATTGACACTGAAGCTTTCTTT. The chain couples TRBV6-5 to TRBJ1-1, with a weak D call TRBD1 (5 bases). This CDR3 is built from 15 residues. The ends were cut back, 1 base at V and 3 bases at J, with 12 bases in the middle. CDR1 and CDR2 (germline): MNHEY, SVGAGI.

V gene TRBV3-1 combines with J gene TRBJ1-1; 7 nucleotides match TRBD1. Looked up from germline, CDR1 is LGHDT and CDR2 is YNNKEL (reference sequence). After removal of 3 bases from V and 3 bases from J, the junction contained 7 bases not matched to a gene. The CDR3 consists of 15 residues. This CDR3 reads CASSHGQAPYTEAFF. CDR3 DNA: TGTGCCAGCAGCCACGGACAGGCGCCTTACACTGAAGCTTTCTTT. Combining the CDR3 with reference TRBV3-1 and TRBJ1-1 gives the whole variable domain DTAVSQTPKYLVTQMGNDKSIKCEQNLGHDTMYWYKQDSKKFLKIMFSYNNKELIINETVPNRFSPKSPDKAHLNLHINSLELGDSAVYFCASSHGQAPYTEAFFGQGTRLTVV.

This clonotype was observed a handful of times. The chain couples TRBV20-1 to TRBJ1-2, with TRBD1 matching over 7 bases. V trimming: 3 bases; J trimming: 0 bases; junction bases outside the gene matches: 7. CDR1 and CDR2 from the germline V gene are DFQATT and SNEGSKA (reference sequence). CDR3 length: 15 amino acids. CDR3 nucleotides: TGCAGTGCTAGCCCGACAGGGTTAGCTAACTATGGCTACACCTTC. This codes for CSASPTGLANYGYTF.

Written as DNA, the CDR3 is TGTGCCAGCAGTTACAAAAGGGGTACTACGCAGTATTTT. This gives the protein CASSYKRGTTQYF. The V call is TRBV6-2 or TRBV6-3, the J call TRBJ2-3, with D tentatively TRBD1 (5 bases). Germline assignment: CDR1 MNHEY and CDR2 SVGEGT. The CDR3 contains 13 residues. V lost 2 bases, J lost 8 bases, and 11 bases lay in between.

This chain connects TRBV6-5 to TRBJ2-5; tentative D call: TRBD1 (5 bases). Trimming stripped 5 bases from V and 3 bases from J, with 16 bases between. Per the germline V gene, CDR1 is MNHEY and CDR2 is SVGAGI. The CDR3 runs to 15 residues. The CDR3 reads CASSPLEGAKETQYF. The CDR3 region has the DNA TGTGCCAGCAGTCCCCTCGAAGGGGCGAAAGAGACCCAGTACTTC.

The chain has TRBV28 and TRBJ1-2, with 7 bases aligning to TRBD1. The CDR3 runs to 17 residues. After removal of 8 bases from V and 7 bases from J, the junction contained 22 bases not matched to a gene. Germline CDR1 is MDHEN and CDR2 is SYDVKM. The CDR3 sequence: CASDLGQGEGKKPGYTF. The CDR3 nucleotides read TGTGCCAGCGACTTGGGGCAGGGGGAAGGAAAAAAACCTGGCTACACCTTC.

J is TRBJ2-3 and V is TRBV27, with D tentatively TRBD2 (6 bases). Trimming removed 10 bases at V and 2 bases at J, with 19 bases between. The germline gives CDR1 MNHEY, CDR2 SMNVEV (reference sequence). There are 15 residues in the CDR3. Written as DNA, the CDR3 is TGTGCCACCTCGAGGGACTTCCTAGACACAGATACGCAGTATTTT. This sequence encodes CATSRDFLDTDTQYF.

This clonotype occurred a few times. This chain uses TRBV7-2 with TRBJ2-3; D gene ambiguous. Germline V gene lookup returns CDR1 SGHTA and CDR2 FQGNSA. This CDR3 region has 13 residues. V dropped 5 bases and J dropped 5 bases, with 11 bases sitting between them. CDR3 residues: CASSPHPQDTQYF. CDR3 sequence (DNA): TGTGCCAGCAGCCCCCATCCCCAAGATACGCAGTATTTT.

The chain combines TRBV24-1 with TRBJ1-5; weak D call: TRBD1 (6 bases). This CDR3 spans 13 amino acids. V lost 10 bases, J lost 7 bases, and 16 bases lay in between. CDR1 is KGHDR and CDR2 is SFDVKD in the germline V gene. CDR3 sequence: CATANRVGQPQHF. The CDR3 DNA follows: TGTGCCACAGCAAACAGGGTTGGGCAGCCCCAGCATTTT.

This clonotype was recorded only once. The V call is TRBV20-1, the J call TRBJ1-1; 7 nucleotides agree with TRBD1. CDR1 is DFQATT, CDR2 SNEGSKA, per germline (reference sequence). The CDR3 has 15 residues. After removal of 6 bases from V and 0 bases from J, the junction contained 10 bases not matched to a gene. The CDR3 is CSASDRVVMNTEAFF. DNA of the CDR3: TGCAGTGCGTCAGACAGGGTGGTAATGAACACTGAAGCTTTCTTT.